This is a list of T cell receptor beta chains from one sample in a study of T cells in Graves' hyperthyroidism and ophthalmopathy. TCRdb passed the multiplex PCR reads through MiXCR, listing each CDR3 protein once. The sample shows 600,000 to 750,000 distinct CDR3 sequences, 17% of them seen only once. Sequencing used blood. The receptors stem from a middle-aged man with Graves' hyperthyroidism. Each CDR3 is given with its conserved first and last residue. D genes are given only for firm matches. Not every row has a clone size; where given, it reads once, few, many or a size class.

abundance: few; d_gene: TRBD1; j_gene: TRBJ2-5; len: 16; v_gene: TRBV4-1; CDR3nt: TGCGCCAGCAGCCAAGGGGACAGGCTTCTAGGGGAGACCCAGTACTTC; CDR3aa: CASSQGDRLLGETQYF
abundance: few; d_gene: TRBD2; j_gene: TRBJ2-2; len: 18; v_gene: TRBV7-2; CDR3nt: TGTGCCAGCAGCCGCGACCGCCCGCGCGGGGGGCACACCGGGGAGCTGTTTTTT; CDR3aa: CASSRDRPRGGHTGELFF
abundance: NA; d_gene: TRBD2; j_gene: TRBJ2-1; len: 15; v_gene: TRBV5-8; CDR3nt: TGTGCCAGCAGTCGGGCTAGCGGGAGTTACAATGAGCAGTTCTTC; CDR3aa: CASSRASGSYNEQFF
abundance: many; d_gene: NA; j_gene: TRBJ2-7; len: 13; v_gene: TRBV11-2; CDR3nt: TGTGCCAGCAGCTTGGATATCCCCTACGAGCAGTACTTC; CDR3aa: CASSLDIPYEQYF
abundance: few; d_gene: NA; j_gene: TRBJ2-7; len: 14; v_gene: TRBV12-3/TRBV12-4; CDR3nt: TGTGCCAGCAGTCCAACGGGACCCCTCTACGAGCAGTACTTC; CDR3aa: CASSPTGPLYEQYF
abundance: many; d_gene: TRBD2; j_gene: TRBJ2-3; len: 16; v_gene: TRBV5-6; CDR3nt: TGTGCCAGCAGCTTGGAACTAGCGGTGGTCACAGATACGCAGTATTTT; CDR3aa: CASSLELAVVTDTQYF
abundance: NA; d_gene: TRBD2; j_gene: TRBJ2-3; len: 15; v_gene: TRBV7-2; CDR3nt: TGTGCCAGCAGCAAAGGACTAGCGGGAGTGGATACGCAGTATTTT; CDR3aa: CASSKGLAGVDTQYF
abundance: NA; d_gene: TRBD2; j_gene: TRBJ2-3; len: 16; v_gene: TRBV6-1; CDR3nt: TGTGCCAGCCAGGGACTCCCAGCGGGGGCAGGAGATACGCAGTATTTT; CDR3aa: CASQGLPAGAGDTQYF
abundance: few; d_gene: TRBD2; j_gene: TRBJ2-7; len: 15; v_gene: TRBV20-1; CDR3nt: TGCAGTGCTAGAGACACACTAGCGGGCCTCTACGAGCAGTACTTC; CDR3aa: CSARDTLAGLYEQYF
abundance: many; d_gene: NA; j_gene: TRBJ2-5; len: 15; v_gene: TRBV7-2; CDR3nt: TGTGCCAGCAGCTTAGTGGGCGAGGGGCTAGAGACCCAGTACTTC; CDR3aa: CASSLVGEGLETQYF
abundance: once; d_gene: TRBD2; j_gene: TRBJ2-7; len: 14; v_gene: TRBV2; CDR3nt: TGTGCCAGCAGTGAAGCGCTTAGCGGGCACGAGCAGTACTTC; CDR3aa: CASSEALSGHEQYF
abundance: NA; d_gene: TRBD2; j_gene: TRBJ2-7; len: 16; v_gene: TRBV27; CDR3nt: TGTGCCAGCAGTTTATCTGGGACTAGCGGTACCTACGAGCAGTACTTC; CDR3aa: CASSLSGTSGTYEQYF
abundance: many; d_gene: NA; j_gene: TRBJ2-7; len: 13; v_gene: TRBV30; CDR3nt: TGTGCCTGGAGTGATAACAGGGCCTACGAGCAGTACTTC; CDR3aa: CAWSDNRAYEQYF
abundance: few; d_gene: TRBD2; j_gene: TRBJ2-3; len: 15; v_gene: TRBV10-2; CDR3nt: TGCGCCAGCAGTTGGGCGGGAGGGGGCACAGATACGCAGTATTTT; CDR3aa: CASSWAGGGTDTQYF
abundance: many; d_gene: TRBD1; j_gene: TRBJ2-5; len: 13; v_gene: TRBV28; CDR3nt: TGTGCCAGCAGTTTGCAGGGGGAAGAGACCCAGTACTTC; CDR3aa: CASSLQGEETQYF
abundance: many; d_gene: TRBD2; j_gene: TRBJ2-5; len: 16; v_gene: TRBV27; CDR3nt: TGTGCCAGCAGTCGATCGGCGGGAGGACTCCAAGAGACCCAGTACTTC; CDR3aa: CASSRSAGGLQETQYF
abundance: many; d_gene: TRBD2; j_gene: TRBJ2-3; len: 15; v_gene: TRBV3-1; CDR3nt: TGTGCCAGCAGCCACTCGACTAGCGGCACAGATACGCAGTATTTT; CDR3aa: CASSHSTSGTDTQYF
abundance: many; d_gene: NA; j_gene: TRBJ1-6; len: 15; v_gene: TRBV3-1; CDR3nt: TGTGCCAGCAGCCAAGTAGGCGGGGAAGGATCACCCCTCCACTTT; CDR3aa: CASSQVGGEGSPLHF
abundance: many; d_gene: NA; j_gene: TRBJ1-5; len: 13; v_gene: TRBV11-2; CDR3nt: TGTGCCAGCAGCTTAGATCAGGGAACAGGACAGCATTTT; CDR3aa: CASSLDQGTGQHF
abundance: NA; d_gene: NA; j_gene: TRBJ2-7; len: 15; v_gene: TRBV4-1; CDR3nt: TGCGCCAGCAGACCTTCAAGCGGGTCCTCCTACGAGCAGTACTTC; CDR3aa: CASRPSSGSSYEQYF
abundance: many; d_gene: NA; j_gene: TRBJ1-2; len: 15; v_gene: TRBV2; CDR3nt: TGTGCCAGCAGTGAAGAGAAGACGGCAGGATATGGCTACACCTTC; CDR3aa: CASSEEKTAGYGYTF
abundance: NA; d_gene: NA; j_gene: TRBJ2-7; len: 16; v_gene: TRBV7-8; CDR3nt: TGTGCCAGCAGCTTAGTAGATCGGCAGAGCTCCTACGAGCAGTACTTC; CDR3aa: CASSLVDRQSSYEQYF
abundance: once; d_gene: NA; j_gene: TRBJ2-2; len: 15; v_gene: TRBV19; CDR3nt: TGTGCCAGTAGTATGATGAGGGAGAGGGGCGGGGAGCTGTTTTTT; CDR3aa: CASSMMRERGGELFF
abundance: few; d_gene: TRBD1; j_gene: TRBJ2-5; len: 15; v_gene: TRBV10-3; CDR3nt: TGTGCCATCAGGGGACAGGGGGCGCGTGGAGAGACCCAGTACTTC; CDR3aa: CAIRGQGARGETQYF
abundance: many; d_gene: NA; j_gene: TRBJ2-7; len: 14; v_gene: TRBV7-8; CDR3nt: TGTGCCAGCAGCTGGCGCGGGGGCCTCGACGAGCAGTACTTC; CDR3aa: CASSWRGGLDEQYF
abundance: NA; d_gene: NA; j_gene: TRBJ2-5; len: 15; v_gene: TRBV28; CDR3nt: TGTGCCAGCAGTCTCGTAGGGGGAGTGGAAGAGACCCAGTACTTC; CDR3aa: CASSLVGGVEETQYF
abundance: NA; d_gene: NA; j_gene: TRBJ1-1; len: 11; v_gene: TRBV20-1; CDR3nt: TGCAGGGGGTTTTCGAACACTGAAGCTTTCTTT; CDR3aa: CRGFSNTEAFF
abundance: many; d_gene: NA; j_gene: TRBJ1-6; len: 15; v_gene: TRBV12-3/TRBV12-4; CDR3nt: TGTGCCAGCAGTTGGGGGCGGACAAGGAATTCACCCCTCCACTTT; CDR3aa: CASSWGRTRNSPLHF
abundance: many; d_gene: NA; j_gene: TRBJ1-1; len: 13; v_gene: TRBV27; CDR3nt: TGTGCCAGCAGTACGCCCCATGGCACTGAAGCTTTCTTT; CDR3aa: CASSTPHGTEAFF